This T cell receptor (beta chain) was sequenced for a study of CD8 T cells in ankylosing spondylitis. Note on this clonotype: The antigen remains unidentified.

Trimming removed 5 bases from V and 3 bases from J, with 14 bases in between. Germline CDR1 DFQATT, CDR2 SNEGSKA (reference sequence). There are 14 residues in the CDR3. Study results and limitations: Characteristic of ankylosing spondylitis blood, it appeared, was a TCR beta motif comprising roughly 8 highly homologous variants. Clones linked to disease were reported to show significant enrichment in matched ankylosing spondylitis synovial fluid.

TCRdb re-called the 5' RACE reads through MiXCR, storing one row per CDR3 protein. The sample records some 800,000 distinct CDR3 sequences, 12% being singletons. The receptor was derived from a male donor with ankylosing spondylitis. J is TRBJ1-3 and V is TRBV20-1; D ambiguous. The sequenced sample consisted of blood, either unsorted or a sorted T cell fraction (not recorded which). The DNA of the CDR3 is TGCAGTGCTTCTCTGGGGATATTTGGAAACACCATATATTTT. Residues: CSASLGIFGNTIYF.